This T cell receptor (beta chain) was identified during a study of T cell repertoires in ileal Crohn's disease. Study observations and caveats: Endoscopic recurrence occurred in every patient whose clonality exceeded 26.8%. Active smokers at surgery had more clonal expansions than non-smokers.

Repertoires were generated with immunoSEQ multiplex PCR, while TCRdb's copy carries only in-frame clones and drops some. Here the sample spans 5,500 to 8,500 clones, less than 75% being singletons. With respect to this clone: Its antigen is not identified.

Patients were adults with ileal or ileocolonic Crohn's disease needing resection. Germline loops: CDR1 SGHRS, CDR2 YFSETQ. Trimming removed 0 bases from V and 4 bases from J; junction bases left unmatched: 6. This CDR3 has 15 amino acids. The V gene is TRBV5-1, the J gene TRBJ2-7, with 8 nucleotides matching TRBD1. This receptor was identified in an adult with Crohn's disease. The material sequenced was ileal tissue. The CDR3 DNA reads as TGCGCCAGCAGCTTGGCTCAGGGGGCGGTTTACGAGCAGTACTTC. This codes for CASSLAQGAVYEQYF.